This T cell receptor (beta chain) was captured in a study of blood T cell repertoires in COVID-19. At the level of the study: Material from acute and convalescent COVID-19 was sourced from the United States, Italy and Spain. PBMCs, B-cell-depleted T cells, or T cells provided the cDNA or gDNA that made up the material.

The germline gives CDR1 GTSNPN, CDR2 SVGIG (reference sequence). Trimming cost V 1 base and J 4 bases, with 11 bases left between them. The length of the CDR3 is 14 residues. As processed by the authors: Nucleated cell counts were estimated from reference gene primer amplification. Sequencing used immunoSEQ multiplex PCR; TCRdb keeps in-frame clones, though not all of them. V and J calls and clone size are as listed in that table; D and trimming were resolved from the DNA. The sample contains about 120,000 clones, approximately 83% of which appear only once. Specimen: peripheral blood. This chain connects TRBV30 to TRBJ1-5, with TRBD1 as a possible D gene (5 bases). The sequence came from an elderly man with acute or convalescent COVID-19. The CDR3 spells CAWSASDRNQPQHF. The DNA of the CDR3 is TGTGCCTGGAGTGCCTCAGACAGAAATCAGCCCCAGCATTTT.